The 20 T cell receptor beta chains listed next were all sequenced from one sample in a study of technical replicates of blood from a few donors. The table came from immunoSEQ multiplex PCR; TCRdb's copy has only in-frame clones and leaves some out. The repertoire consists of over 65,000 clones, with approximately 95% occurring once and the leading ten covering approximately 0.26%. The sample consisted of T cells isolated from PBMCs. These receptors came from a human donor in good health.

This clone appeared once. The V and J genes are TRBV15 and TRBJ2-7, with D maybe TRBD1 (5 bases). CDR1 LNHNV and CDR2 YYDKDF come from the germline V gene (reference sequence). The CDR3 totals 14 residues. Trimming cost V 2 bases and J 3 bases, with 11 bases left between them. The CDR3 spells CATSRQGTNYEQYF. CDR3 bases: TGTGCCACCAGCAGACAGGGCACTAACTACGAGCAGTACTTC.

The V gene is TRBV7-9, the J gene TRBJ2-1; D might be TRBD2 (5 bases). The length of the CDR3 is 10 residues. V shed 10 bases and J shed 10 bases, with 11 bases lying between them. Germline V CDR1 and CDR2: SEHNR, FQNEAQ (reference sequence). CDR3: CAIRRVEQFF. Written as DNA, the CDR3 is TGTGCCATAAGGCGGGTAGAGCAGTTCTTC. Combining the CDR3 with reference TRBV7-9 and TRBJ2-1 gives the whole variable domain DTGVSQNPRHKITKRGQNVTFRCDPISEHNRLYWYRQTLGQGPEFLTYFQNEAQLEKSRLLSDRFSAERPKGSFSTLEIQRTEQGDSAMYLCAIRRVEQFFGPGTRLTVL.

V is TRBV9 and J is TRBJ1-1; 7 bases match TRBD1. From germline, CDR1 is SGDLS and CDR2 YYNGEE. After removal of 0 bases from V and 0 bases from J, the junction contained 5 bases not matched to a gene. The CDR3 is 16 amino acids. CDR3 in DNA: TGTGCCAGCAGCGTAGATGCAGGGGGAATGAACACTGAAGCTTTCTTT. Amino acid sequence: CASSVDAGGMNTEAFF.

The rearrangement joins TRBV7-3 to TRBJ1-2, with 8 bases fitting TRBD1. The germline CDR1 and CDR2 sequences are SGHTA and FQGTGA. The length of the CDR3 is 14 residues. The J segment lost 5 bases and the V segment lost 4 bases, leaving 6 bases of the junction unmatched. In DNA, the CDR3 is TGTGCCAGCAGCTCAACGGGGACAGGATATGGCTACACCTTC. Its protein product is CASSSTGTGYGYTF.

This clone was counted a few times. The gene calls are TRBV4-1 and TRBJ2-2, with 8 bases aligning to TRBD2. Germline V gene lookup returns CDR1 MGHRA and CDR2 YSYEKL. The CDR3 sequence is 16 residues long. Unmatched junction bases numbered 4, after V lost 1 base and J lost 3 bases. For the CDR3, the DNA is TGCGCCAGCAGCCAAGGGGGACTAGGGGACACCGGGGAGCTGTTTTTT. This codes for CASSQGGLGDTGELFF.

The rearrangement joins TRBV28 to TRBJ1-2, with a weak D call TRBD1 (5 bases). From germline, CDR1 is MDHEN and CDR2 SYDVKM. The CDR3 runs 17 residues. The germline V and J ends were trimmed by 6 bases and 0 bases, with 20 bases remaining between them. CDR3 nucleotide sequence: TGTGCCAGCAGCCCCAGATCCTTCAGACAGACTAACTATGGCTACACCTTC. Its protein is CASSPRSFRQTNYGYTF.

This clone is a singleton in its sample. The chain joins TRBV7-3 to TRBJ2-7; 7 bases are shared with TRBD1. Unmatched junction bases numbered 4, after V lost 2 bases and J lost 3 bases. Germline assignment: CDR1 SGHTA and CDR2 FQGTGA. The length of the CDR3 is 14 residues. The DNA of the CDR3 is TGTGCCAGCAGCTTATTTCCAGGGGGCTACGAGCAGTACTTC. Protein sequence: CASSLFPGGYEQYF. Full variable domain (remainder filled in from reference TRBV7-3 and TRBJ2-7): GAGVSQTPSNKVTEKGKYVELRCDPISGHTALYWYRQSLGQGPEFLIYFQGTGAADDSGLPNDRFFAVRPEGSVSTLKIQRTERGDSAVYLCASSLFPGGYEQYFGPGTRLTVT.

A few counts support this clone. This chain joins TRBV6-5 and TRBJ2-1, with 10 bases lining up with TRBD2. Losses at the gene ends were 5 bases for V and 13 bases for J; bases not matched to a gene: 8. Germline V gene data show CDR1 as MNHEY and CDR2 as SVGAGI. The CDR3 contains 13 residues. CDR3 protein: CASSVSGGEHQFF. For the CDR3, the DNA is TGTGCCAGCAGTGTGAGCGGGGGGGAACATCAGTTCTTC.

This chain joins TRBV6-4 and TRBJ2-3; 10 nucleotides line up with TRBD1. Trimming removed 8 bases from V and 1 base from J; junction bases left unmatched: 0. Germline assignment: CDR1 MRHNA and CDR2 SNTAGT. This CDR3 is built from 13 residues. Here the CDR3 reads CASGTGGTDTQYF. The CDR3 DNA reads TGTGCCAGCGGGACAGGGGGCACAGATACGCAGTATTTT.

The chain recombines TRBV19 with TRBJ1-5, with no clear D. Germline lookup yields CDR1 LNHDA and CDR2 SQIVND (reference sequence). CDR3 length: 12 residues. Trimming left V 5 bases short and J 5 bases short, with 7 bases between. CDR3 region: CASSPFDQPQHF. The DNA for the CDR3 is TGTGCCAGTAGTCCCTTTGATCAGCCCCAGCATTTT.

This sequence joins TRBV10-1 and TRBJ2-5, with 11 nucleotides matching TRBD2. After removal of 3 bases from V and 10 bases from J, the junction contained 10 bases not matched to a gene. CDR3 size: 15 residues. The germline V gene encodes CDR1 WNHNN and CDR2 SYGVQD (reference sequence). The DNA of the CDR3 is TGCGCCAGCAGTGATGGGACTAGCGGACCCGAGGACCAGTACTTC. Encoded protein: CASSDGTSGPEDQYF.

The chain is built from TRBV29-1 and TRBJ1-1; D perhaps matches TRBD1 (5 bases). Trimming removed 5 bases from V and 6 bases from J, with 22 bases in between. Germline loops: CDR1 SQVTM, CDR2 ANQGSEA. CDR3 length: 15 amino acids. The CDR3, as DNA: TGCAGCGTTATTTCTGAGTTCACAGGCCGATCTGAAGCTTTCTTT. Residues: CSVISEFTGRSEAFF.

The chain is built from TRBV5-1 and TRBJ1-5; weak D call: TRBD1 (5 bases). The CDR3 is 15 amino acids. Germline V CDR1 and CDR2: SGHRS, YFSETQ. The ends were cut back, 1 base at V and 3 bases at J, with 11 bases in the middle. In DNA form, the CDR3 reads TGCGCCAGCAGCTTGCTAGGGGCACACAATCAGCCCCAGCATTTT. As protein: CASSLLGAHNQPQHF.

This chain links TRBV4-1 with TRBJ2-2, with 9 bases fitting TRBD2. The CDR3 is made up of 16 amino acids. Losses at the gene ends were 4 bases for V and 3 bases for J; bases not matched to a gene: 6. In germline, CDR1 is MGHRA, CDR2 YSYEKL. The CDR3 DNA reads TGCGCCAGCAGCCCGGGGCGCGGGGGGGACACCGGGGAGCTGTTTTTT. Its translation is CASSPGRGGDTGELFF.

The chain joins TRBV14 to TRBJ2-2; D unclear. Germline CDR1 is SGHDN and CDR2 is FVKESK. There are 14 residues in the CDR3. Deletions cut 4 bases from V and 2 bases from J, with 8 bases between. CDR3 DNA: TGTGCCAGCAGCCGTAGACATAACACCGGGGAGCTGTTTTTT. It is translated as CASSRRHNTGELFF.

CDR3 in DNA: TGTGCCAGTAGTTCGGGGGGGATTAGTACTGAAGCTTTCTTT. It translates to CASSSGGISTEAFF. J is TRBJ1-1 and V is TRBV19; possible D gene TRBD1, 5 bases. Trimming stripped 5 bases from V and 5 bases from J, with 15 bases between. Germline assignment: CDR1 LNHDA and CDR2 SQIVND (reference sequence). The CDR3 covers 14 residues.

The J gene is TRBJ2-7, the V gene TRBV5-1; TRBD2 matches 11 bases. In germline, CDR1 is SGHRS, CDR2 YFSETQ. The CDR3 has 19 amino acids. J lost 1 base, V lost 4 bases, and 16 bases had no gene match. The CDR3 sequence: CASSRESGLAEVRSYEQYF. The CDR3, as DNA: TGCGCCAGCAGCCGGGAATCGGGACTAGCGGAGGTCAGATCCTACGAGCAGTACTTC.

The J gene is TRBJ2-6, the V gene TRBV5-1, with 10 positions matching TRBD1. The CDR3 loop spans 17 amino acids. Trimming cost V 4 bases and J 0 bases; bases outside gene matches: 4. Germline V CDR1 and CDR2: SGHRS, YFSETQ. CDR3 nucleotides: TGCGCCAGCAGCCCAGGACAGGGGGTCTCTGGGGCCAACGTCCTGACTTTC. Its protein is CASSPGQGVSGANVLTF.

Here the CDR3 reads CASSRKRYLGTDTQYF. The CDR3 bases are TGTGCCAGTAGCCGAAAACGGTACCTTGGCACAGATACGCAGTATTTT. The rearrangement links TRBV19 to TRBJ2-3; no reliable D call. Trimming left V 6 bases short and J 1 base short, with 17 bases between. This CDR3 comprises 16 residues. Germline-derived CDR1 and CDR2 are LNHDA and SQIVND (reference sequence).

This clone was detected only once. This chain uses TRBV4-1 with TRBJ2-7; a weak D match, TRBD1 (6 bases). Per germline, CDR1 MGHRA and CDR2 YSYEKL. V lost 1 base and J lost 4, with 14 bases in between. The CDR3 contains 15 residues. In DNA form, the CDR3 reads TGCGCCAGCAGCCAAGGACAGGACCAACTTTACGAGCAGTACTTC. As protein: CASSQGQDQLYEQYF.